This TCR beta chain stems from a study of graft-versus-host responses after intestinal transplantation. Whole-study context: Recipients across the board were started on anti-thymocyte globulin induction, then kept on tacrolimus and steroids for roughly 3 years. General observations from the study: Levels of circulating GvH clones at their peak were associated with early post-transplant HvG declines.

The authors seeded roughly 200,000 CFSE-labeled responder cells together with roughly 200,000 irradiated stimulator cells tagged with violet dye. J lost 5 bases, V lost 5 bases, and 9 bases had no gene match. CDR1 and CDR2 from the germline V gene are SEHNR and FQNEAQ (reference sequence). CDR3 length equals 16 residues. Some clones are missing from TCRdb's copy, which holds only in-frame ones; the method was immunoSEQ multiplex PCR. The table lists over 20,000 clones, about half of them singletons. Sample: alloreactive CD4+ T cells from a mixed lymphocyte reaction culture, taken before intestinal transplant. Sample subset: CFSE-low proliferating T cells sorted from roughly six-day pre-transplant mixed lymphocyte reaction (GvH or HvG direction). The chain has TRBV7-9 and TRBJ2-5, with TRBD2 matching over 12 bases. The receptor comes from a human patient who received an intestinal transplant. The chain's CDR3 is CASSLGGLAGTETQYF. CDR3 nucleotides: TGTGCCAGCAGCCTAGGAGGACTAGCGGGGACCGAGACCCAGTACTTC.